The table lists the clone carrying this T cell receptor (beta chain) with a few counts. This record belongs to a study of technical replicates of blood from several donors. This CDR3 is built from 13 residues. From germline, CDR1 is SNHLY and CDR2 FYNNEI. Trimming at V came to 6 bases and at J to 6 bases, leaving 5 bases not matched to a gene. Some clones are missing from TCRdb's copy, which holds only in-frame ones; the method was immunoSEQ multiplex PCR. Here the sample spans tens of thousands of clones, 90% to 95% being singletons. The chain uses TRBV2 and TRBJ1-5; 7 bases are shared with TRBD1. The sequencing input was PBMCs. The TCR sequence derives from a human donor in good health. Some clones in this sample may be carry-over from other donors' samples. For the CDR3, the DNA is TGTGCCAGCAGGACAGGGTCGGTTCAGCCCCAGCATTTT. It is translated as CASRTGSVQPQHF.